This T cell receptor (beta chain) comes out of a study of identical twins. This clonotype was found a few times. TCRdb re-called the 5' RACE reads with MiXCR, one entry per CDR3 protein. This sample has roughly 1.6 million distinct CDR3 sequences, with around a third found just once. This CDR3 is built from 17 residues. The germline gives CDR1 SGHAT, CDR2 FQNNGV. V shed 2 bases, J shed 8 bases, and the junction held 13 bases outside the gene matches. The chain has TRBV11-2 and TRBJ2-1; 9 nucleotides line up with TRBD1. The sample taken for sequencing was cord blood. This sequence was found in a newborn girl in good health. CDR3 nucleotide sequence: TGTGCCAGCAGCTTATCCGCCCGGGACAGGGTTTATCATGAGCAGTTCTTC. Protein sequence: CASSLSARDRVYHEQFF.